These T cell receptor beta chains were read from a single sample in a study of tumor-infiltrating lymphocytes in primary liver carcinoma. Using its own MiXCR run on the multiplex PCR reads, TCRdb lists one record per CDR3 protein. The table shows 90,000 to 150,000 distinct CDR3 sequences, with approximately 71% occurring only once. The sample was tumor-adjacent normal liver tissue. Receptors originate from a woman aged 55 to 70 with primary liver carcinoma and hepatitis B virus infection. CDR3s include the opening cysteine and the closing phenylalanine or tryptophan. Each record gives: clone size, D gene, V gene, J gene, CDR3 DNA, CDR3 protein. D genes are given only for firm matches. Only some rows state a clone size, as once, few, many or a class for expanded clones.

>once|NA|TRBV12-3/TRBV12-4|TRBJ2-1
TGTATCAGCAGTCCCCCCTACAATGAGCAGTTCTTC
CISSPPYNEQFF
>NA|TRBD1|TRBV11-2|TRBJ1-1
TGTGCTAGCAACTTAGGGGGCGGCATGAACACTGAAGCTTTCTTT
CASNLGGGMNTEAFF
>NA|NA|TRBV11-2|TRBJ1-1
TGTGCCAGCAGCTTTGGACAGACATTAGACACTGAAGCTTTCTTT
CASSFGQTLDTEAFF
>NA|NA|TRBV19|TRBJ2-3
TGTGCCAGTACCTCTAAGGGTATGCAGTATTTT
CASTSKGMQYF
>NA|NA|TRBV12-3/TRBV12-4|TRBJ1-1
TGTGACAGCAGCCCTAGAGGGACGGGGACTGAAGCTTTCTTT
CDSSPRGTGTEAFF
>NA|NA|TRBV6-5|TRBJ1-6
TGTGTCACCAGTTACTCAGTAGGCTCGGCCACCTATAATTCACCCCTCCACTTT
CVTSYSVGSATYNSPLHF
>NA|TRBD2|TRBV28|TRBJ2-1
TGTGCCAGCAACCCTCTAGCGGGAGGGGCCTACAATGAGCAGTTCTTC
CASNPLAGGAYNEQFF
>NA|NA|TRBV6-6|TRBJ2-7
TGTACCAGCAGTTACTCCCGAGCCTACGAGCAGTACTTC
CTSSYSRAYEQYF
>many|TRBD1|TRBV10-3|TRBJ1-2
TGTGCCATCGGACAGGAAGGGGGCTACACCTTC
CAIGQEGGYTF
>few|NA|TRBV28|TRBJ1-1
TGTGCCAGCAGAACCGGGACCCTGGGGGCTTTCTTT
CASRTGTLGAFF
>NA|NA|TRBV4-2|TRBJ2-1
TGTGCCAGCAGCCAAAGATGGAGAGGGGTAACCTACAATGAGCAGTTCTTC
CASSQRWRGVTYNEQFF
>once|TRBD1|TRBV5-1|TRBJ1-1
TGCGCCAGCAACTTGGGACAGGGATACACTGAAGCCTTCTTT
CASNLGQGYTEAFF
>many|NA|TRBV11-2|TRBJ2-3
TGTGCCAGCAGCTTAGGGCCTAGCCGGGCTATCACAGATACGCAGTATTTT
CASSLGPSRAITDTQYF
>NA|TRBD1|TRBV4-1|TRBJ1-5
TGCGCCAGCGGCCAGGTGGACAGGGCGGACCAGCCCCAGCATTTT
CASGQVDRADQPQHF
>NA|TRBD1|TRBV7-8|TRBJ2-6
TGTGTCAGCAGCATGGGTACACCAAGAGAGGGGGCCAACATCCTGACTTTC
CVSSMGTPREGANILTF
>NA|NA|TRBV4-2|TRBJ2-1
TGTGCCAGCAGCCAGGGGACCGGGAGTAGGGATGAGCAGTTCTTC
CASSQGTGSRDEQFF
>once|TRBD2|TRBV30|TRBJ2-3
TGTGCCTGTACACTAGCGGGAGGGCCATCATATACGCAGTATTTT
CACTLAGGPSYTQYF
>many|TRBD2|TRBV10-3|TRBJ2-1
TGTGTCATCAGACCCAGCGGGAGGGCCGTCTACAATGAGCAGTTCTTC
CVIRPSGRAVYNEQFF
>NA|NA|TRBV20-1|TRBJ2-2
TGCAGTGCTAGAGTGTGGGGGAGAGAAACCGGGGAGCTGTTTTTT
CSARVWGRETGELFF
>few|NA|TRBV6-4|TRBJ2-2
TGTGTCAGCAGTCCGATCGGACTTGATACCGGGGAGCTGTTTTTT
CVSSPIGLDTGELFF
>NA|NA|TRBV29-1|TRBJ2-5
TGCAGCGTTGCCCTCTCCGGGACGGGACAGACCCAGTACTTC
CSVALSGTGQTQYF
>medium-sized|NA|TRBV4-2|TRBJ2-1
TGTGCCAGCAGCCAAGATGGAGGGGACCCCTACAATGAGCAGTTCTTC
CASSQDGGDPYNEQFF
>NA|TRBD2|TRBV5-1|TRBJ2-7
TGCGCCAGCAGCTTTCTAGCGGCCCCCTACGAGAAGTACTTC
CASSFLAAPYEKYF
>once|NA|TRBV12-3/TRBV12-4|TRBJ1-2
TGTGCCAGCGGTTGGCTTTCCCAGGATGGCTACGCCTTC
CASGWLSQDGYAF
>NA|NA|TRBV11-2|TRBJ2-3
TGTGCCAGCAGCTTAGCTATCCATCGGAGCACAGATACGCAGTATTTT
CASSLAIHRSTDTQYF
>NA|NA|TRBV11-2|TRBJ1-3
TGTGCCAGCGGCTTAGCTACTAGGACGGGCTCTAGAAACACCATATATTTT
CASGLATRTGSRNTIYF
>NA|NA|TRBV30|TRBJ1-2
TGTGTCTGGAGTGTACTGGGGGCGGGCTATGGCTACACCTTC
CVWSVLGAGYGYTF
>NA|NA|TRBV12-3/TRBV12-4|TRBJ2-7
TGTGCTAGCAGTAAGAGACAAGCCTACGAGCACTACTTC
CASSKRQAYEHYF
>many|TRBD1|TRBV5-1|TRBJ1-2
TGCGCCAGCAGCTTGAGACAGGGATGGTCCTATGGCTACACCTTC
CASSLRQGWSYGYTF
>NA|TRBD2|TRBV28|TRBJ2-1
TGTGCCAGCAGGCCAACTACGGGACTAGCGGCTAACTACAATAAGCAGTTCTTC
CASRPTTGLAANYNKQFF
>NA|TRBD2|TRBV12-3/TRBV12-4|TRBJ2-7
TGTGCCAGCAGTGTAGCGGGGTTCTACGAGCAGTACTTC
CASSVAGFYEQYF
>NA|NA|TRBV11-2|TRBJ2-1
TGTGACAACAGCTTAGATGGGGACCGCAAAGAGCAGTTCTTC
CDNSLDGDRKEQFF
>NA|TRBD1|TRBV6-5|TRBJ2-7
TGTACCAGCAGTTACCGGACAGGGGGTTCCTACGAGCAGTACTTC
CTSSYRTGGSYEQYF
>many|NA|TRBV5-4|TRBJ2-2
TGTGCCAGCAGCTTGGGGGCAACCGGCACCGGGGAGCTGTTTTTT
CASSLGATGTGELFF
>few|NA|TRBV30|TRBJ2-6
TGTGCCTGGGCCCGGGAAGGGGCTGGGGCCAACGTCCTGGCTTTC
CAWAREGAGANVLAF
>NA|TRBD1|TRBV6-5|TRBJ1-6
TGTGACAGCAGTCGGGACAGAAGCCATAATTCACCCCTCTACTTT
CDSSRDRSHNSPLYF
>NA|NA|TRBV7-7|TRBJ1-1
TGTGCTAGCAGCTTTGCTGGACAGCTGAACACTGAAGCTTTCTTT
CASSFAGQLNTEAFF
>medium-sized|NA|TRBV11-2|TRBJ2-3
TGTGCCAGCAGCTTAGGCAGGGGCACCGGCACAGATACGCAGTATTTT
CASSLGRGTGTDTQYF
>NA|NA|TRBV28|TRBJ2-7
TGTGCCAGTGGCTTTTTGGTGACAGCCAATTACGAGCAGTACTTC
CASGFLVTANYEQYF
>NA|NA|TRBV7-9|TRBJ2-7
TGTGCCAGCAGCTTAGCCCACAGGGCCCACGAGCAGTACTTC
CASSLAHRAHEQYF
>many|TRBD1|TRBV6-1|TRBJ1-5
TGTGCCAGCAGCGCGACAGGGAGAGGTCAGCCCCAGCATTTT
CASSATGRGQPQHF
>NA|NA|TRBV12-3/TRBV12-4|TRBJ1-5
TGTGCCAGCAGTTTAGCCCCGGCGGCAGTCATATATCGGTGCGGCAATCAGCCCCAGCATTTT
CASSLAPAAVIYRCGNQPQHF
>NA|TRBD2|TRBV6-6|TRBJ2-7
TGTGCCAGCAATTACTCGGGCGGGAGTAAATACGAGCAGTACTTC
CASNYSGGSKYEQYF
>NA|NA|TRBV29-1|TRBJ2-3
TGCAGCGTGGCACTGGGGGCAGATAGGCAGTATTTT
CSVALGADRQYF
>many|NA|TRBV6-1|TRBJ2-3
TGTGCCAGCAGTGAAGGCGCCGGGGGCGATACGCAGTATTTT
CASSEGAGGDTQYF
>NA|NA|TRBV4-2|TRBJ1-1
TGTGCCAGCAGCCAAGAGGCAGGTATGATGAACTCTGAAGCTTTCTTT
CASSQEAGMMNSEAFF
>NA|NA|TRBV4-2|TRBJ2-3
TGTGTCAGCAGCCAAGATGGCCAGCGTCGGGCAGATACGCAGTATTTT
CVSSQDGQRRADTQYF
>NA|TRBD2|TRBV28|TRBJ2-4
TGTGCCAGCATCGGGAGGCTAACCAAAAACATTCAGTACTTC
CASIGRLTKNIQYF
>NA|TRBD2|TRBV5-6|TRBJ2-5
TGTGCCAGCAGCTTGGGGTGGCAGCGGGAGTTTAAAGAGACCCAGTACTTC
CASSLGWQREFKETQYF
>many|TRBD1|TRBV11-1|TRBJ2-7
TGTGCCAGCAGCTTAGCACCTCCGACAGGGGGTTTCTACGGGCAGTACTTC
CASSLAPPTGGFYGQYF
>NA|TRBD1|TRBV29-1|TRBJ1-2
TGCAGCGTTGGGACCCCGGGACAGGGCTGTGGCTACACCTTC
CSVGTPGQGCGYTF
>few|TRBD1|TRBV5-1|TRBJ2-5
TGCGCCAGCAGCTTGGGGACAGGGAGATCCCAAGAGACCCAGTACTTC
CASSLGTGRSQETQYF